The 18 T cell receptor beta chains below come from one sample, sequenced in a study of shared clonotypes between healthy human individuals. Clones were sequenced by immunoSEQ multiplex PCR, and TCRdb holds only the in-frame ones, with some missing. The sample carries 550,000 to 650,000 clones, approximately 96% recorded once. Terminally differentiated effector memory CD45RA+ cells were excluded by CCR7 positive selection of CD45RO-negative cells. The sample taken for sequencing was naive CD8+ T cells sorted from blood. All receptors come from a woman in her thirties in good health.

V gene TRBV7-2 combines with J gene TRBJ2-2; D unresolved. V lost 4 bases, J lost 1 base, and 10 bases lay in between. The CDR3 totals 15 residues. CDR1 and CDR2 from the germline V gene are SGHTA and FQGNSA. The CDR3 region is CASSSSAVNTGELFF. CDR3 nucleotide sequence: TGTGCCAGCAGCTCTTCGGCGGTGAACACCGGGGAGCTGTTTTTT.

The chain is built from TRBV13 and TRBJ1-3; no clear D. Germline CDR1 and CDR2: PRHDT and FYEKMQ (reference sequence). The CDR3 is 16 amino acids. Trimming pared 0 bases from V and 0 bases from J, leaving 9 bases between. Written as DNA, the CDR3 is TGTGCCAGCAGCTTAGGAGGCCCGTACTCTGGAAACACCATATATTTT. Residues: CASSLGGPYSGNTIYF.

The V call is TRBV19, the J call TRBJ2-7, with TRBD2 matching 10 bases. In germline, CDR1 is LNHDA, CDR2 SQIVND (reference sequence). J lost 6 bases, V lost 5 bases, and 7 bases had no gene match. The CDR3 length is 14 residues. The DNA for the CDR3 is TGTGCCAGTAGTTCGGGGACTAGCGCTTTCGAGCAGTACTTC. Protein product: CASSSGTSAFEQYF. The full variable domain, with the rest looked up from reference TRBV19 and TRBJ2-7, is DGGITQSPKYLFRKEGQNVTLSCEQNLNHDAMYWYRQDPGQGLRLIYYSQIVNDFQKGDIAEGYSVSREKKESFPLTVTSAQKNPTAFYLCASSSGTSAFEQYFGPGTRLTVT.

This clone appeared once. CDR3 residues: CASSQTGGGGPQHF. For the CDR3, the DNA is TGTGCCAGCAGCCAAACAGGGGGCGGTGGGCCCCAGCATTTT. V gene TRBV11-2 combines with J gene TRBJ1-5; 9 bases fit TRBD1. V dropped 5 bases and J dropped 9; count of bases not matched to a gene: 8. Germline CDR1 and CDR2: SGHAT and FQNNGV. The CDR3 has 14 residues. The entire variable domain, with the rest obtained from reference TRBV11-2 and TRBJ1-5, is as follows: EAGVAQSPRYKIIEKRQSVAFWCNPISGHATLYWYQQILGQGPKLLIQFQNNGVVDDSQLPKDRFSAERLKGVDSTLKIQPAKLEDSAVYLCASSQTGGGGPQHFGDGTRLSIL.

This sequence joins TRBV5-6 and TRBJ2-7, with 9 positions matching TRBD1. The V gene's germline CDR1 is SGHDT and CDR2 YYEEEE. The CDR3 is 16 amino acids. The trim removed 3 bases at V and 0 bases at J, leaving 7 bases unmatched. The DNA of the CDR3 is TGTGCCAGCAGCTCCTCAGGGACAGGGAACTCCTACGAGCAGTACTTC. This encodes CASSSSGTGNSYEQYF.

This clone was seen only once. The rearrangement uses TRBV27 and TRBJ2-1, with D uncertain. The CDR3 is made up of 14 amino acids. The V and J ends lost 8 bases and 0 bases respectively, with 11 bases between them. Germline V gives CDR1 MNHEY, CDR2 SMNVEV (reference sequence). The CDR3 DNA is TGTGCCAGCGCACCGTGGGGCTCCTACAATGAGCAGTTCTTC. This sequence encodes CASAPWGSYNEQFF.

The chain is built from TRBV11-2 and TRBJ2-2; no clear D. Trimming removed 2 bases from V and 2 bases from J, with 3 bases in between. This CDR3 is 13 amino acids long. CDR1 and CDR2 from the germline V gene are SGHAT and FQNNGV. This CDR3 is CASSLINTGELFF. The DNA for the CDR3 is TGTGCCAGCAGCTTAATCAACACCGGGGAGCTGTTTTTT.

The rearrangement joins TRBV7-6 to TRBJ2-7, with D possibly matching TRBD1 (5 bases). This CDR3 has 17 amino acids. Trimming removed 1 base from V and 2 bases from J, with 18 bases in between. Looked up from germline, CDR1 is SGHVS and CDR2 is FNYEAQ. CDR3 nucleotides: TGTGCCAGCAGCTTAGATATGGGGCAAGGCCTACCCTACGAGCAGTACTTC. It translates to CASSLDMGQGLPYEQYF.

J is TRBJ2-1 and V is TRBV28; TRBD2 is a possible D gene (6 bases). The V end lost 6 bases, the J end lost 8 bases, and 14 bases lay between the germline ends. CDR1 is MDHEN and CDR2 is SYDVKM in the germline V gene. CDR3 size: 13 residues. In DNA, the CDR3 is TGTGCCAGCAGACAGACTAGATTGCATGAGCAGTTCTTC. This translates into CASRQTRLHEQFF.

This clone has a single count. The sample carries other DNA sequences with the same CDR3. V usage is TRBV9 and J usage is TRBJ2-1; 7 bases are shared with TRBD2. This CDR3 has 16 amino acids. V was clipped by 0 bases and J by 0 bases; unmatched bases: 3. Germline assignment: CDR1 SGDLS and CDR2 YYNGEE. The CDR3 region is CASSVDGGSSYNEQFF. The CDR3, as DNA: TGTGCCAGCAGCGTAGACGGCGGGAGCTCCTACAATGAGCAGTTCTTC.

V is TRBV4-1 and J is TRBJ2-5; D remains unclear. This CDR3 is 15 amino acids long. Germline assignment: CDR1 MGHRA and CDR2 YSYEKL. The V end lost 1 base, the J end lost 2 bases, and 11 bases lay between the germline ends. CDR3 nucleotide sequence: TGCGCCAGCAGCCAAGCATGGGCGGTTCAAGAGACCCAGTACTTC. As protein: CASSQAWAVQETQYF.

This clone was seen just once. The J gene is TRBJ2-7, the V gene TRBV7-9; 12 bases map to TRBD2. The CDR3 consists of 15 residues. Losses at the gene ends were 4 bases for V and 2 bases for J; bases not matched to a gene: 3. Germline loops: CDR1 SEHNR, CDR2 FQNEAQ (reference sequence). CDR3: CASSSLAGGTYEQYF. CDR3 DNA sequence: TGTGCCAGCAGCTCTCTAGCGGGAGGGACCTACGAGCAGTACTTC. Using reference TRBV7-9 and TRBJ2-7 for the parts outside the CDR3, the full variable domain is DTGVSQNPRHKITKRGQNVTFRCDPISEHNRLYWYRQTLGQGPEFLTYFQNEAQLEKSRLLSDRFSAERPKGSFSTLEIQRTEQGDSAMYLCASSSLAGGTYEQYFGPGTRLTVT.

The chain uses TRBV21-1 and TRBJ2-7; the D call of TRBD2 is as the table states it, not checked on the DNA. TRBV21-1 is deemed a pseudogene. The length of the CDR3 is 13 residues. CDR3 nucleotides: TGTGCCAGCAGCAAAGTCGGCGAGGAAGAGCAGTACTTC. Translating it yields CASSKVGEEEQYF.

The rearrangement joins TRBV7-9 to TRBJ2-2; 7 bases line up with TRBD1. Trimming removed 5 bases from V and 1 base from J; junction bases left unmatched: 4. The CDR3 has 15 amino acids. CDR1 is SEHNR, CDR2 FQNEAQ, per germline (reference sequence). The CDR3 protein is CASSQRTGNTGELFF. Written as DNA, the CDR3 is TGTGCCAGCAGCCAAAGGACAGGGAACACCGGGGAGCTGTTTTTT.

This rearrangement joins TRBV5-1 to TRBJ2-1, with TRBD1 identical over 9 bases. Germline values: CDR1 SGHRS, CDR2 YFSETQ. This CDR3 has 16 residues. The V and J ends lost 5 bases and 2 bases, in that order; junction bases with no gene match: 8. In DNA, the CDR3 is TGCGCCAGCAGTTATTCGGGACAGGGTGCCTACAATGAGCAGTTCTTC. As protein: CASSYSGQGAYNEQFF.

The chain couples TRBV5-6 to TRBJ1-3; TRBD1 aligns across 8 bases. CDR1 is SGHDT, CDR2 YYEEEE, per germline. The J segment lost 0 bases and the V segment lost 2 bases, leaving 4 bases of the junction unmatched. The CDR3 is 16 amino acids. CDR3 bases: TGTGCCAGCAGCTTTCCGGGACAGGTCTCTGGAAACACCATATATTTT. Protein sequence: CASSFPGQVSGNTIYF.

V usage is TRBV27 and J usage is TRBJ2-6; no reliable D call. V dropped 2 bases and J dropped 0 bases, with 11 bases sitting between them. The V gene's germline CDR1 is MNHEY and CDR2 SMNVEV (reference sequence). There are 17 residues in the CDR3. CDR3 sequence reads: CASSLLRRSSGANVLTF. DNA for the CDR3: TGTGCCAGCAGTTTACTAAGACGGAGCTCTGGGGCCAACGTCCTGACTTTC.

The genes are TRBV4-1 and TRBJ1-1; D is undetermined. Trimming left V 4 bases short and J 0 bases short, with 9 bases between. The CDR3 has 14 residues. Germline assignment: CDR1 MGHRA and CDR2 YSYEKL. The CDR3 nucleotides are TGCGCCAGCAGCCCTGAGCCGTTGAACACTGAAGCTTTCTTT. This encodes CASSPEPLNTEAFF.